This section outlines one T cell receptor (beta chain) sequence together with its context. This sample stems from a study of blood T cell repertoires in COVID-19. Study-wide background: PBMCs, B-cell-depleted T cells, or T cells were the source of the cDNA or gDNA that made up the material.

Germline values: CDR1 PRHDT, CDR2 FYEKMQ (reference sequence). Trimming took 5 bases from V and 7 from J, leaving 14 bases between them. CDR3 length: 13 residues. How the authors handled the data: Amplification from reference gene primers served as the basis for estimated nucleated cell counts. Sequencing used immunoSEQ multiplex PCR; TCRdb keeps in-frame clones, though not all of them. For V, J and clone size, that table is used; D and trimming come from the DNA. The sample has approximately 260,000 clones, approximately 91% seen once. The clonotype originates from a man aged 50-60 years with acute or convalescent COVID-19. The chain has TRBV13 and TRBJ2-5; the D gene is possibly TRBD1 (6 bases). Sequenced sample: peripheral blood. CDR3 coding DNA: TGTGCCAGCAGCCTCACAGGGTCTGGGACCCAGTACTTC. Protein: CASSLTGSGTQYF. Drawing the rest from reference TRBV13 and TRBJ2-5, the complete variable domain is AAGVIQSPRHLIKEKRETATLKCYPIPRHDTVYWYQQGPGQDPQFLISFYEKMQSDKGSIPDRFSAQQFSDYHSELNMSSLELGDSALYFCASSLTGSGTQYFGPGTRLLVL.